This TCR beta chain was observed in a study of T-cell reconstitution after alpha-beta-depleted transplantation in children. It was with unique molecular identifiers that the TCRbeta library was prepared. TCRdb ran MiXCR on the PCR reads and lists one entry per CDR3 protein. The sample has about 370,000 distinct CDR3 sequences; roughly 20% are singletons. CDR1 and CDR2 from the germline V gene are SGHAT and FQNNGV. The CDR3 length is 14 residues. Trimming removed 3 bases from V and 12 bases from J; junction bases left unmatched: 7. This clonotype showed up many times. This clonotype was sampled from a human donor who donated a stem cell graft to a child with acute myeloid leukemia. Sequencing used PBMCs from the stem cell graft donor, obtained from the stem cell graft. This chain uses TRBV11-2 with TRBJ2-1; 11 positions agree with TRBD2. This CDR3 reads CASSFSGRASRQFF. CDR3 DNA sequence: TGTGCCAGCAGCTTTAGCGGGAGGGCCTCCAGGCAGTTCTTC.